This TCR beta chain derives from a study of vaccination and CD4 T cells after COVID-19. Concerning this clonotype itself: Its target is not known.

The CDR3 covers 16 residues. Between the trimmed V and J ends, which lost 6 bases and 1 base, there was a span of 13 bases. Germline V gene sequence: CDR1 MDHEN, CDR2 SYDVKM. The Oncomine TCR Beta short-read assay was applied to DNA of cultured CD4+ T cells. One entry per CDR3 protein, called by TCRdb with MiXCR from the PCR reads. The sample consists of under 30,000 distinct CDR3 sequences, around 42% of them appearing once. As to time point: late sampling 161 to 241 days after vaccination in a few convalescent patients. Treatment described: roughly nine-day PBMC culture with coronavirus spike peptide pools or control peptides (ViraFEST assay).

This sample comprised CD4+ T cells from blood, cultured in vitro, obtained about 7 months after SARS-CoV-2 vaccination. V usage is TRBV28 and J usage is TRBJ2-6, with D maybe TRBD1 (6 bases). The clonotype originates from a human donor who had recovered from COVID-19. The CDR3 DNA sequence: TGTGCCAGCAGACCGACAGGTACATCTGGGGCCAACGTCCTGACTTTC. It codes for CASRPTGTSGANVLTF.